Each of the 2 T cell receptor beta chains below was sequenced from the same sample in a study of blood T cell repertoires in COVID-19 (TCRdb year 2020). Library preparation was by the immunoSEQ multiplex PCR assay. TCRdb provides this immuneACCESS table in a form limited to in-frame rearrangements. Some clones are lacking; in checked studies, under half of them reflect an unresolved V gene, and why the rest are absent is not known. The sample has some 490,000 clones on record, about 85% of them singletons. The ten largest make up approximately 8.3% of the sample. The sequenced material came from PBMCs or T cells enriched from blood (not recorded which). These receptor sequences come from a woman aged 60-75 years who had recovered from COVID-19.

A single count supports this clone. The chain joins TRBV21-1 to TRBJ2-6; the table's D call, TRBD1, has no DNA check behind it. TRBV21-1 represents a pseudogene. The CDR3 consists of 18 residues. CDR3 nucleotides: TGTGCCAGCAGCAAAAGTGGCAGGGGTGAGGATGGGGCCAACGTCCTGACTTTC. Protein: CASSKSGRGEDGANVLTF.

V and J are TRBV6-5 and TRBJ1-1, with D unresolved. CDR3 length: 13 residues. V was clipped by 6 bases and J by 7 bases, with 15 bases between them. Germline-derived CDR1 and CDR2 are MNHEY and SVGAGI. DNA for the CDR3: TGTGCCAGCAGCTATGGGAGTTTTCTTGAAGCTTTCTTT. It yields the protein CASSYGSFLEAFF.